Sequencing of this TCR beta chain was carried out in a study of blood T cell repertoires in COVID-19. On the study more broadly: From the United States, Italy and Spain came samples of acute and convalescent COVID-19. PBMCs, B-cell-depleted T cells, or T cells were the source of the cDNA or gDNA that made up the material.

This clone was found once. Original analysis: Researchers report that nucleated cell counts were estimated from reference gene primer amplification. Here immunoSEQ multiplex PCR was the method, and the copy in TCRdb shows in-frame clones only, minus some. That table gives V, J and clone size, and the DNA gave D and trimming. Among fewer than 150,000 clones listed, about 87% were seen once. Input material: peripheral blood. This sequence originates from a human donor in a cohort sampled during active COVID-19.

Here the CDR3 reads CASKQTLYSNQPQHF. The CDR3 DNA follows: TGTGCCAGCAAACAGACGCTGTATAGCAATCAGCCCCAGCATTTT. V is TRBV2 and J is TRBJ1-5; D remains unclear. V was shortened by 7 bases and J by 0 bases, with 13 bases between the two germline ends. CDR3 length: 15 residues. The germline V gene has CDR1 SNHLY and CDR2 FYNNEI.